This is a list of T cell receptor beta chains from one sample in a study of identifying expanded T cells in peripheral blood. The method was immunoSEQ multiplex PCR; TCRdb's version includes in-frame clones alone and lacks a portion of them. The profile shows around 120,000 clones, approximately 88% of them singletons. The sequencing input was blood. The receptors here all came from a person between 18 and 75 years old in good health. CDR3s include the opening cysteine and the closing phenylalanine or tryptophan. Each record gives: CDR3 protein, V gene, J gene.

CASSPPSGGGVNEQYF	TRBV18	TRBJ2-7
CASSLGVFRQANQPQHF	TRBV7-8	TRBJ1-5
CASSLSRGRSTGELFF	TRBV2	TRBJ2-2
CATSRAAGYQPQHF	TRBV15	TRBJ1-5
CATSRAYREDYGYTF	TRBV15	TRBJ1-2
CASSLVGTGARNEQFF	TRBV13	TRBJ2-1
CASSLFTGFLNTEAFF	TRBV7-3	TRBJ1-1
CASSLALGGPEAFF	TRBV7-6	TRBJ1-1
CASSQQQGSGEAFF	TRBV5-1	TRBJ1-1
CASSLEGARSYNEQFF	TRBV7-2	TRBJ2-1
CASSDSLYNSPLHF	TRBV19	TRBJ1-6
CASSQFGRDTEAFF	TRBV5-6	TRBJ1-1
CASSQGGLGYGYTF	TRBV4-1	TRBJ1-2
CASSHLTSGGRYEQFF	TRBV4-3	TRBJ2-1
CSSMGDAYEQYF	TRBV29-1	TRBJ2-7
CASSDAVHTQYF	TRBV25-1	TRBJ2-3
CASSPTGQVLVYEQYF	TRBV11-3	TRBJ2-7
CASSLRGGQETQYF	TRBV5-6	TRBJ2-5
CASGPGVGYEQYF	TRBV5-6	TRBJ2-7
CASSASGGANEQFF	TRBV9	TRBJ2-1
CASRPQGQSSYEQYF	TRBV6-6	TRBJ2-7
CASKGHFYNEQFF	TRBV11-3	TRBJ2-1
CASSQLGQFAGGTDTQYF	TRBV4-1	TRBJ2-3
CAWSVLAAGNTIYF	TRBV30	TRBJ1-3
CASSLVGFTF	TRBV7-2	TRBJ1-2
CASSAREGTRQPQHF	TRBV6-1	TRBJ1-5
CASSPSSGGSLLDTQYF	TRBV18	TRBJ2-3
CASLNRGYTF	TRBV6-6	TRBJ1-2
CASIVLGQETQYF	TRBV6-1	TRBJ2-5
CASSARLALYNEQFF	TRBV9	TRBJ2-1
CASSVTGQVSTDTQYF	TRBV5-8	TRBJ2-3
CASSQGQGASGANVLTF	TRBV11-2	TRBJ2-6
CSVDGTVPGGGYTF	TRBV29-1	TRBJ1-2
CSSGVLNTEAFF	TRBV29-1	TRBJ1-1
CASSTGRGVDTEAFF	TRBV5-1	TRBJ1-1
CAWIYLGQENTEAFF	TRBV30	TRBJ1-1
CASSLTGNTEAFF	TRBV7-6	TRBJ1-1
CASSFSFSGGAYEQYF	TRBV5-1	TRBJ2-7
CASERTGAGEQYF	TRBV2	TRBJ2-7
CASKETGAGQPQHF	TRBV6-5	TRBJ1-5
CASSSGQVNTEAFF	TRBV7-6	TRBJ1-1
CASSSGYQPQHF	TRBV7-2	TRBJ1-5
CASSDLKGANGELFF	TRBV9	TRBJ2-2
CASSESDLGLGQPQHF	TRBV10-2	TRBJ1-5
CASRNQGAPGDGYTF	TRBV2	TRBJ1-2
CASSLESLPPEAFF	TRBV11-2	TRBJ1-1
CASSLASGPRGDFKQYF	TRBV7-9	TRBJ2-7
CSVESSSRTEAFF	TRBV29-1	TRBJ1-1
CASSSYVDNEQFF	TRBV7-2	TRBJ2-1
CASSRVAVNTGELFF	TRBV5-1	TRBJ2-2
CASSFSGEQYF	TRBV27	TRBJ2-7
CASSLGTGQGNSPLHF	TRBV7-8	TRBJ1-6
CASSFTGSLAFF	TRBV5-6	TRBJ1-1
CATMPGVTEAFF	TRBV2	TRBJ1-1
CMGQYFYGYTF	TRBV21-1	TRBJ1-2
CASSLGQGGANYGYTF	TRBV19	TRBJ1-2
CASSERDGRGNQPQHF	TRBV2	TRBJ1-5
CASSLETTGELFF	TRBV18	TRBJ2-2
CASSRDRGRLREAFF	TRBV7-3	TRBJ1-1